The source of this T cell receptor beta chain is a study of blood T cell repertoires in COVID-19. This clone has only one observation. Authors' analysis steps: Reference gene primers were amplified, and this amplification served to estimate nucleated cell counts. Repertoires were generated with immunoSEQ multiplex PCR, while TCRdb's copy carries only in-frame clones and drops some. Clone size and the V and J calls come from that table; the DNA yielded D and trimming. The repertoire has 120,000 or so clones, about 90% of them found once; the top ten carry 25% to 35%. This TCR came from a woman aged 70 to 79 with acute or convalescent COVID-19. Sequenced input: peripheral blood.

For the CDR3, the DNA is TGTGCCAGCTCACCGTTTCCAGGCGGGGGAACAGATACGCAGTATTTT. Amino acids: CASSPFPGGGTDTQYF. The chain recombines TRBV18 with TRBJ2-3; TRBD2 matches 7 bases. The V and J ends lost 3 bases and 3 bases, in that order; junction bases with no gene match: 9. The germline gives CDR1 KGHSH, CDR2 LQKENI. The CDR3 contains 16 residues.